Only one count was recorded for the clone carrying this T cell receptor (beta chain). Per the authors' pipeline: Nucleated cell counts were estimated from reference gene primer amplification. The table came from immunoSEQ multiplex PCR; TCRdb's copy has only in-frame clones and leaves some out. The V and J calls and clone size are taken from that table; D and trimming were inferred from the DNA. Of over 200,000 clones listed, roughly 90% are singletons. This sample is drawn from a study of blood T cell repertoires in COVID-19. About the study: Spain, Italy and the United States supplied samples that represented acute and convalescent COVID-19. PBMCs, B-cell-depleted T cells, or T cells were the source of the cDNA or gDNA that made up the material.

This clonotype was obtained from a woman aged 55-70 years with acute or convalescent COVID-19. The source material was peripheral blood.

The CDR3 sequence: CASTLGAGGNTGELFF. The CDR3 region has the DNA TGTGCCAGCACCCTAGGAGCGGGGGGGAACACCGGGGAGCTGTTTTTT. The gene calls are TRBV28 and TRBJ2-2, with TRBD2 matching 9 bases. This CDR3 region has 16 residues. V was pared by 7 bases and J by 1 base, with 7 bases of the junction left unmatched. Germline V gene sequence: CDR1 MDHEN, CDR2 SYDVKM.